This entry features one TCR beta chain sequence. This record comes from a study of blood T cells in healthy people across ages. Whole-study context: About one barcoded beta molecule per two T cells came from capture by template switching.

In germline, CDR1 is SGDLS, CDR2 YYNGEE. The CDR3 has 18 residues. With V trimmed by 4 bases and J by 0 bases, 9 bases remained unmatched. The use of a sample-barcoded 5' primer and a J-beta primer mix characterized a second PCR of roughly 7 to 11 cycles. A template-switch adaptor that had 12 random nucleotides put a tag on each cDNA molecule. TCRdb re-analysed the 5' RACE reads in MiXCR, keeping a single row per CDR3 protein. The data show 1.5 million to 1.8 million distinct CDR3 sequences, around 40% seen once. The chain has TRBV9 and TRBJ1-6; 8 positions match TRBD1. The sequenced sample consisted of blood. This TCR was sampled from a woman between 18 and 29 years old in good health. The CDR3 bases are TGTGCCAGCAGCCCCCGGGACAGGACGAGCTCCTATAATTCACCCCTCCACTTT. Protein: CASSPRDRTSSYNSPLHF.